This T cell receptor (beta chain) was recovered during a study of blood T cell repertoires in COVID-19. Overall study context: PBMCs, B-cell-depleted T cells, or T cells were the source of the cDNA or gDNA that made up the material.

This clone has more than one count but fewer than ten. Other DNA sequences of this sample code for an identical CDR3. The V gene's germline CDR1 is MDHEN and CDR2 SYDVKM. V dropped 3 bases and J dropped 1 base, with 10 bases sitting between them. CDR3 size: 15 residues. Sequenced by immunoSEQ multiplex PCR; TCRdb stores in-frame clones only, minus some. Of 130,000 or so clones listed, about 86% are singletons. The sample taken for sequencing was peripheral blood. The TCR comes from a woman between 55 and 75 years old with acute or convalescent COVID-19. V is TRBV28 and J is TRBJ1-5; the D gene is possibly TRBD1 (6 bases). CDR3: CASSLAGASNQPQHF. The CDR3 nucleotides are TGTGCCAGCAGTTTGGCAGGGGCAAGCAATCAGCCCCAGCATTTT.